The entry below describes one T cell receptor (beta chain). The CDR3 spans 16 residues. The J segment lost 5 bases and the V segment lost 1 base, leaving 5 bases of the junction unmatched. The germline CDR1 and CDR2 sequences are SGHRS and YFSETQ. This record belongs to a study of cytomegalovirus exposure and HLA in healthy donors. It was with 60 Vbeta and 13 Jbeta primers that the PCR ran. Sequencing was performed with immunoSEQ multiplex PCR; in TCRdb, only in-frame clones are kept and a portion is missing. Of over 150,000 clones listed, around 74% are singletons. The chain carries TRBV5-1 and TRBJ2-2; 10 bases agree with TRBD2. The sequencing sample was made of PBMCs. This clonotype originated in a man aged 18 to 30 in good health and CMV-seronegative. The CDR3 loop reads CASSLMGLAITGELFF. Written as DNA, the CDR3 is TGCGCCAGCAGCTTGATGGGACTAGCGATAACCGGGGAGCTGTTTTTT.